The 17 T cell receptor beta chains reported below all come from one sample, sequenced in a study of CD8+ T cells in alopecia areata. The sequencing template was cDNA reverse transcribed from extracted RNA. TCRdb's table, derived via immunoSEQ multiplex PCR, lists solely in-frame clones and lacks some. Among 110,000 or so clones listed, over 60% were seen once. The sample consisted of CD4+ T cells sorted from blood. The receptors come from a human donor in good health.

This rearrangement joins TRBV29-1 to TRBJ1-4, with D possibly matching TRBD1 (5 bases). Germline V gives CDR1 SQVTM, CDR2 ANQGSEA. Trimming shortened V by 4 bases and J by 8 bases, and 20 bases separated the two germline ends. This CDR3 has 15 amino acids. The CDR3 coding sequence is TGCAGCGTTGCGGGCCAGGGAGGAGGATACGAAAAACTGTTTTTT. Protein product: CSVAGQGGGYEKLFF.

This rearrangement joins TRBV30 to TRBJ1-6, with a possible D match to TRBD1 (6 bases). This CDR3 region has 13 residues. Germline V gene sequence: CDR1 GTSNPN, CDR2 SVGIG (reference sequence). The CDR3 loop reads CASSGDTHSPLHF. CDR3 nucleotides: TGTGCTTCTTCCGGGGACACTCATTCACCCCTCCACTTT. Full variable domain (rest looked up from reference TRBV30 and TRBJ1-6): SQTIHQWPATLVQPVGSPLSLECTVEGTSNPNLYWYRQAAGRGLQLLFYSVGIGQISSEVPQNLSASRPQDRQFILSSKKLLLSDSGFYLCASSGDTHSPLHFGNGTRLTVT.

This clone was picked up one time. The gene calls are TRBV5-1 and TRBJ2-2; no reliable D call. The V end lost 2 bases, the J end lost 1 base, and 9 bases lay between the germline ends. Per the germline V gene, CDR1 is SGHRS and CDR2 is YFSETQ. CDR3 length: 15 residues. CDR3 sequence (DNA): TGCGCCAGCAGCTTTAGACTGGGGAACACCGGGGAGCTGTTTTTT. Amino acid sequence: CASSFRLGNTGELFF.

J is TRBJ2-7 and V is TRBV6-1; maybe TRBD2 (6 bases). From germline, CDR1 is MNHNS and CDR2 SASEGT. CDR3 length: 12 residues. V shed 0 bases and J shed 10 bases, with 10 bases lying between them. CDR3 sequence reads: CASSEAQGLQYF. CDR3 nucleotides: TGTGCCAGCAGTGAAGCCCAAGGACTACAGTACTTC.

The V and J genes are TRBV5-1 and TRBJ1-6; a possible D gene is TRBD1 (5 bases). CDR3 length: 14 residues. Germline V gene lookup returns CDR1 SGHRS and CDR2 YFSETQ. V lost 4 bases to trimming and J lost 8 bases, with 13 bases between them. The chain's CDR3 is CASSTVGGDSPLHF. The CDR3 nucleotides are TGCGCCAGCAGCACTGTTGGGGGGGATTCACCCCTCCACTTT.

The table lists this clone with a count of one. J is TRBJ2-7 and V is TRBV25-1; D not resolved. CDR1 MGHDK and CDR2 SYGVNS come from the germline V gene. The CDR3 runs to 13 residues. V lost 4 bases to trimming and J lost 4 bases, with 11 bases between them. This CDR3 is CASSGPGPYEQYF. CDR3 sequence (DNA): TGTGCCAGCAGTGGACCCGGGCCGTACGAGCAGTACTTC.

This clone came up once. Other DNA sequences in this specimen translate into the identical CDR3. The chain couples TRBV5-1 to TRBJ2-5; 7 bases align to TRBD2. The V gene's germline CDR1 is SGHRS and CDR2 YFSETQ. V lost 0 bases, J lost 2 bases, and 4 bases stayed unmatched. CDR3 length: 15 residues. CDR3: CASSLGLAVQETQYF. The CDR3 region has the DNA TGCGCCAGCAGCTTGGGCCTAGCGGTGCAAGAGACCCAGTACTTC.

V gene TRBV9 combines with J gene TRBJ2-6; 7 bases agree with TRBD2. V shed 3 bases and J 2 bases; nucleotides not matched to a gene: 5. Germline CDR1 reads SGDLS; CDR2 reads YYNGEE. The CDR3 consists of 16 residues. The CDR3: CASSGRAGAGANVLTF. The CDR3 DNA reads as TGTGCCAGCAGCGGCCGGGCGGGGGCTGGGGCCAACGTCCTGACTTTC.

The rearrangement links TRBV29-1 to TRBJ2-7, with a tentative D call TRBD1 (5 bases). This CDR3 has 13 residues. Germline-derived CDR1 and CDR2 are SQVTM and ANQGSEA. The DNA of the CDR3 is TGCAGTAGACGGAGAAGGGGTCCTCACGAGCAGTACTTC. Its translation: CSRRRRGPHEQYF.

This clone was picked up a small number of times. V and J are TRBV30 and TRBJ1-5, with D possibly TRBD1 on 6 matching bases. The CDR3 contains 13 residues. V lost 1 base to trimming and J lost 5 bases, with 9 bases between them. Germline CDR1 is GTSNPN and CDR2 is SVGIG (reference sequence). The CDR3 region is CAWSGAGDQPQHF. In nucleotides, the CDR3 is TGTGCCTGGAGTGGGGCAGGGGATCAGCCCCAGCATTTT.

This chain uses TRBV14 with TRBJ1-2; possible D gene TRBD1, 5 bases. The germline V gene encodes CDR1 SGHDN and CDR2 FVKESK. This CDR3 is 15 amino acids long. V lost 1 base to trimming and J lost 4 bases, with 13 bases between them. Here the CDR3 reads CASSQVPAGTYGYTF. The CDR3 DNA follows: TGTGCCAGCAGCCAAGTTCCAGCCGGGACCTATGGCTACACCTTC.

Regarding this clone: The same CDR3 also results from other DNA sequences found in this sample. The CDR3 DNA follows: TGTGCCAGCTCACCTGACAGGGGAGGCAATCAGCCCCAGCATTTT. Amino acid sequence: CASSPDRGGNQPQHF. The rearrangement links TRBV18 to TRBJ1-5; 8 bases map to TRBD1. Germline V gene sequence: CDR1 KGHSH, CDR2 LQKENI. V gave up 3 bases and J gave up 2 bases; unmatched junction bases: 3. This CDR3 spans 15 amino acids.

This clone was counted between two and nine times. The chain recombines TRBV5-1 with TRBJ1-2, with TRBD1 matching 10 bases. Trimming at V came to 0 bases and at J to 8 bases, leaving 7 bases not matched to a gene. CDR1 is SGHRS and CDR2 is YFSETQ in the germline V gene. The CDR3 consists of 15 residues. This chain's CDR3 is CASSLEGDRGSGYTF. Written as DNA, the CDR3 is TGCGCCAGCAGCTTGGAAGGGGACAGGGGATCGGGCTACACCTTC.

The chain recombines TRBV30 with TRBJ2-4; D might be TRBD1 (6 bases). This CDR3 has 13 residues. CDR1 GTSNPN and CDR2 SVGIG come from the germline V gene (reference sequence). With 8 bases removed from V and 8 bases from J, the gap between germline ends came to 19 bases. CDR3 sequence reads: CALSTYRVDIQYF. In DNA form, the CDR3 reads TGTGCCCTAAGTACCTACAGGGTGGACATTCAGTACTTC.

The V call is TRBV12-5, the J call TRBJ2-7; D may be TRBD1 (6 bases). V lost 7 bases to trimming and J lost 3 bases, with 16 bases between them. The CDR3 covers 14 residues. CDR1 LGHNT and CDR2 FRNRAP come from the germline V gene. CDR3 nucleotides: TGTGCTAGTGCTTCACAGGGCCCGGGCTACGAGCAGTACTTC. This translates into CASASQGPGYEQYF. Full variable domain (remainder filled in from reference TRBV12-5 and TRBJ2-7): DARVTQTPRHKVTEMGQEVTMRCQPILGHNTVFWYRQTMMQGLELLAYFRNRAPLDDSGMPKDRFSAEMPDATLATLKIQPSEPRDSAVYFCASASQGPGYEQYFGPGTRLTVT.

The DNA for the CDR3 is TGTGCCAGCAGTTACTCGACAGGGGGTTCATCACCCCTCCACTTT. It codes for CASSYSTGGSSPLHF. The rearrangement uses TRBV6-6 and TRBJ1-6, with TRBD1 identical over 9 bases. V was pared by 0 bases and J by 10 bases, with 4 bases of the junction left unmatched. Germline assignment: CDR1 MNHNY and CDR2 SVGAGI (reference sequence). This CDR3 contains 15 residues.

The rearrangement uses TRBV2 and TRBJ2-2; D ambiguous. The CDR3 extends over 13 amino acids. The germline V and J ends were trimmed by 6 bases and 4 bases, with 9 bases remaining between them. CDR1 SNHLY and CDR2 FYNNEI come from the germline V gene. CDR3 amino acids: CASRPLITGELFF. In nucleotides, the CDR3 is TGTGCCAGCAGACCTCTAATCACCGGGGAGCTGTTTTTT.